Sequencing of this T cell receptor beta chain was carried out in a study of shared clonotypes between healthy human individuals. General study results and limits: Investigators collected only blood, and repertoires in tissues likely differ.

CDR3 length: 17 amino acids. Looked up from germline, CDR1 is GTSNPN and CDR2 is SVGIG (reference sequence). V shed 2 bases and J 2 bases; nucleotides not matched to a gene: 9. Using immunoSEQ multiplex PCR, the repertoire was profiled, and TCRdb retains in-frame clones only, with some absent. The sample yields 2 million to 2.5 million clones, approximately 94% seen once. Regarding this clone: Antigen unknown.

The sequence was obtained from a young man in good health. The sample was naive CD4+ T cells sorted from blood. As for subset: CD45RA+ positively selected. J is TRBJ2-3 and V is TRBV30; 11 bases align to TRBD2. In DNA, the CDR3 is TGTGCCTGGAGTTCAGACAGGACTAGCGGGTACACAGATACGCAGTATTTT. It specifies CAWSSDRTSGYTDTQYF. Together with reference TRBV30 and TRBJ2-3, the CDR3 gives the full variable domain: SQTIHQWPATLVQPVGSPLSLECTVEGTSNPNLYWYRQAAGRGLQLLFYSVGIGQISSEVPQNLSASRPQDRQFILSSKKLLLSDSGFYLCAWSSDRTSGYTDTQYFGPGTRLTVL.